Below, 26 T cell receptor beta chains from the same sample are listed, as sequenced in a study of shared clonotypes between healthy human individuals. Sequencing was performed with immunoSEQ multiplex PCR; in TCRdb, only in-frame clones are kept and a portion is missing. In the table there are fewer than 650,000 clones, around 78% of which are singletons. The source material was PBMCs. The receptors come from a woman aged 40 to 50 in good health. Some clones in this sample may be carry-over from other donors' samples.

The chain recombines TRBV14 with TRBJ2-1, with 8 bases aligning to TRBD1. V gave up 4 bases and J gave up 3 bases; unmatched junction bases: 11. Germline CDR1 reads SGHDN; CDR2 reads FVKESK. The CDR3 sequence is 17 residues long. The CDR3 DNA is TGTGCCAGCAGCCGACCCCTGGGACAGGCCCTCTACAATGAGCAGTTCTTC. Amino acids: CASSRPLGQALYNEQFF. The entire variable domain, with the rest obtained from reference TRBV14 and TRBJ2-1, is as follows: EAGVTQFPSHSVIEKGQTVTLRCDPISGHDNLYWYRRVMGKEIKFLLHFVKESKQDESGMPNNRFLAERTGGTYSTLKVQPAELEDSGVYFCASSRPLGQALYNEQFFGPGTRLTVL.

The chain carries TRBV7-9 and TRBJ1-1, with D maybe TRBD1 (6 bases). CDR1 is SEHNR, CDR2 FQNEAQ, per germline (reference sequence). Trimming removed 6 bases at V and 3 bases at J, with 11 bases between. This CDR3 has 13 amino acids. Here the CDR3 reads CASSHNRDTEAFF. The CDR3 DNA reads as TGTGCCAGCAGTCACAACAGGGACACTGAAGCTTTCTTT.

The chain recombines TRBV19 with TRBJ2-3; 7 bases fit TRBD1. CDR3 length equals 16 residues. V shed 7 bases and J 1 base; nucleotides not matched to a gene: 11. Germline V gene sequence: CDR1 LNHDA, CDR2 SQIVND (reference sequence). The CDR3 bases are TGTGCCAGTACCCCAACCCGGCAGGGGGGCACAGATACGCAGTATTTT. This translates into CASTPTRQGGTDTQYF.

V and J are TRBV10-3 and TRBJ1-4; D call uncertain. Looked up from germline, CDR1 is ENHRY and CDR2 is SYGVKD. There are 13 residues in the CDR3. With 4 bases removed from V and 12 bases from J, the gap between germline ends came to 15 bases. Written as DNA, the CDR3 is TGTGCCATCAGTGCCCTCAAATCGGTGGAACTGTTTTTT. Its protein is CAISALKSVELFF.

This clone appeared a few times. The CDR3 coding sequence is TGTGCCAGCAGTCCCCTGGTATCCCAAGATGAAAAACTGTTTTTT. Translation gives CASSPLVSQDEKLFF. The chain is built from TRBV6-6 and TRBJ1-4; D not resolved. Germline loops: CDR1 MNHNY, CDR2 SVGAGI (reference sequence). The V and J ends lost 5 bases and 6 bases respectively, with 16 bases between them. This CDR3 is built from 15 residues.

The V and J genes are TRBV4-1 and TRBJ2-3, with 8 bases that match TRBD2. The trim removed 4 bases at V and 3 bases at J, leaving 15 bases unmatched. Germline-derived CDR1 and CDR2 are MGHRA and YSYEKL. This CDR3 is 18 amino acids long. The CDR3 spells CASSRTPPGLVRTDTQYF. The CDR3 DNA is TGCGCCAGCAGCCGCACACCCCCGGGACTAGTGAGGACAGATACGCAGTATTTT.

Comment on this clone: Sequence at one end of the junction differs from germline and may be a read error. The same CDR3 is also encoded by other DNA sequences in this sample. CDR3 DNA: TGTGCTAGCAGCCCGGGACTAGCGGGTGTCTACGAGCAGTACTTC. It translates to CASSPGLAGVYEQYF. The V call is TRBV7-7, the J call TRBJ2-7, with 12 bases that match TRBD2. The V gene's germline CDR1 is SSHAT and CDR2 FNYEAQ (reference sequence). This CDR3 has 15 amino acids.

CDR3 amino acids: CASSVQGGSDEQYF. The CDR3 nucleotides are TGCGCCAGCAGCGTGCAGGGGGGGAGCGACGAGCAGTACTTC. This rearrangement joins TRBV5-1 to TRBJ2-7; D may match TRBD1 or TRBD2 (7 bases each). The germline V gene encodes CDR1 SGHRS and CDR2 YFSETQ. Trimming removed 4 bases from V and 5 bases from J, with 16 bases in between. This CDR3 spans 14 amino acids.

The chain has TRBV2 and TRBJ1-1; D is unresolved. The CDR3 runs 15 residues. The V gene lost 6 bases and the J gene lost 0 bases, with 14 bases spanning the gap. The V gene's germline CDR1 is SNHLY and CDR2 FYNNEI. CDR3 coding DNA: TGTGCCAGCAGAGATAGGAGATTGATGAACACTGAAGCTTTCTTT. Encoded protein: CASRDRRLMNTEAFF. Combining the CDR3 with reference TRBV2 and TRBJ1-1 gives the whole variable domain EPEVTQTPSHQVTQMGQEVILRCVPISNHLYFYWYRQILGQKVEFLVSFYNNEISEKSEIFDDQFSVERPDGSNFTLKIRSTKLEDSAMYFCASRDRRLMNTEAFFGQGTRLTVV.

The V call is TRBV18, the J call TRBJ2-7, with D perhaps being TRBD1 or TRBD2 (5 bases each). Germline V gene lookup returns CDR1 KGHSH and CDR2 LQKENI. The CDR3 consists of 11 residues. V shed 5 bases and J shed 9 bases, with 11 bases lying between them. The CDR3 loop reads CASSSRDGQYF. For the CDR3, the DNA is TGTGCCAGCTCAAGCCGGGACGGGCAGTACTTC.

The chain couples TRBV11-1 to TRBJ2-5; D may be TRBD2 (5 bases). V was shortened by 4 bases and J by 1 base, with 7 bases between the two germline ends. This CDR3 is 13 amino acids long. CDR1 is SGHAT, CDR2 FQDESV, per germline (reference sequence). CDR3 amino acids: CASSWGAQETQYF. DNA of the CDR3: TGTGCCAGCAGCTGGGGAGCCCAAGAGACCCAGTACTTC.

The V call is TRBV18, the J call TRBJ2-5, with D unresolved. The V gene lost 0 bases and the J gene lost 5 bases, with 13 bases spanning the gap. Germline CDR1 is KGHSH and CDR2 is LQKENI. The CDR3 spans 15 residues. The CDR3 DNA reads TGTGCCAGCTCACCACCGGTAGAAGGTTACGAGACCCAGTACTTC. It codes for CASSPPVEGYETQYF.

This clone occurred a few times. The same CDR3 also results from other DNA sequences found in this sample. The chain couples TRBV5-1 to TRBJ2-1; D may correspond to TRBD1 or TRBD2 (6 bases each). The CDR3 is 15 amino acids. Germline lookup yields CDR1 SGHRS and CDR2 YFSETQ. Trimming left V 0 bases short and J 1 base short, with 8 bases between. DNA for the CDR3: TGCGCCAGCAGCTTGGAGGGGGGTTCCTACAATGAGCAGTTCTTC. Translation gives CASSLEGGSYNEQFF.

This clone occurred a few times. The chain has TRBV6-5 and TRBJ1-1; a possible D gene is TRBD1 (5 bases). Germline values: CDR1 MNHEY, CDR2 SVGAGI. The germline V and J ends were trimmed by 9 bases and 6 bases, with 14 bases remaining between them. This CDR3 spans 12 amino acids. CDR3 bases: TGTGCCAGTTCTCGAGGGACGGCTGAAGCTTTCTTT. Its translation is CASSRGTAEAFF.

CDR3 in amino acids: CASSYEASSTYEQYF. CDR3 bases: TGTGCCAGCAGTTACGAGGCCAGTTCCACCTACGAGCAGTACTTC. The chain has TRBV6-5 and TRBJ2-7; D is unclear. V dropped 2 bases and J dropped 2 bases, with 13 bases sitting between them. Germline V CDR1 and CDR2: MNHEY, SVGAGI. The CDR3 spans 15 residues.

The V gene is TRBV21-1, the J gene TRBJ1-3. TRBV21-1 is an annotated pseudogene. CDR3 length equals 16 residues. CDR3 bases: TGTGCCAGCAGCAAACCCACCGGGGGCTCTGGAAACACCATATATTTT. Translation gives CASSKPTGGSGNTIYF.

The V and J genes are TRBV11-2 and TRBJ1-1, with 8 bases matching TRBD1. Germline CDR1 and CDR2: SGHAT and FQNNGV. Trimming took 5 bases from V and 4 from J; bases not matched to a gene: 3. The CDR3 runs 13 residues. The CDR3 here is CASSTTGGTEAFF. Here the CDR3 DNA reads TGTGCCAGCAGCACCACAGGGGGCACTGAAGCTTTCTTT.

This clone turned up a few times. The rearrangement links TRBV4-2 to TRBJ2-3; 8 bases fit TRBD1. The length of the CDR3 is 17 residues. V dropped 1 base and J dropped 2; count of bases not matched to a gene: 8. Germline V gene sequence: CDR1 LGHNA, CDR2 YNFKEQ. The CDR3 nucleotides are TGTGCCAGCAGCCAAGCTCTGACAGGGGCCCACACAGATACGCAGTATTTT. Protein product: CASSQALTGAHTDTQYF.

This chain links TRBV5-1 with TRBJ2-7; 12 positions match TRBD2. The trim removed 0 bases at V and 3 bases at J, leaving 7 bases unmatched. The CDR3 has 17 amino acids. From germline, CDR1 is SGHRS and CDR2 YFSETQ. This CDR3 reads CASSLARTSGVYYEQYF. The CDR3 DNA reads TGCGCCAGCAGCTTGGCCAGGACTAGCGGGGTTTACTACGAGCAGTACTTC. The full variable domain, its missing parts supplied by reference TRBV5-1 and TRBJ2-7, is KAGVTQTPRYLIKTRGQQVTLSCSPISGHRSVSWYQQTPGQGLQFLFEYFSETQRNKGNFPGRFSGRQFSNSRSEMNVSTLELGDSALYLCASSLARTSGVYYEQYFGPGTRLTVT.

This clone occurred many times. This chain uses TRBV10-2 with TRBJ2-3; a possible D gene is TRBD2 (6 bases). V lost 7 bases, J lost 0 bases, and 20 bases lay in between. CDR1 is WSHSY and CDR2 is SAAADI in the germline V gene. This CDR3 has 17 residues. CDR3 in amino acids: CASKRGSGTYSTDTQYF. For the CDR3, the DNA is TGCGCCAGCAAAAGGGGTAGCGGCACTTACAGCACAGATACGCAGTATTTT.

The V and J genes are TRBV18 and TRBJ1-1, with 11 bases that match TRBD1. Losses at the gene ends were 1 base for V and 5 bases for J; bases not matched to a gene: 3. CDR1 and CDR2 from the germline V gene are KGHSH and LQKENI. The CDR3 is made up of 15 amino acids. The CDR3 DNA is TGTGCCAGCTCACCACTGGGACAGGGGGATACTGAAGCTTTCTTT. It translates to CASSPLGQGDTEAFF. Full variable domain (outside the CDR3, taken from reference TRBV18 and TRBJ1-1): NAGVMQNPRHLVRRRGQEARLRCSPMKGHSHVYWYRQLPEEGLKFMVYLQKENIIDESGMPKERFSAEFPKEGPSILRIQQVVRGDSAAYFCASSPLGQGDTEAFFGQGTRLTVV.

The chain couples TRBV11-2 to TRBJ1-4; maybe TRBD1 (5 bases). CDR1 SGHAT and CDR2 FQNNGV come from the germline V gene. This CDR3 is built from 13 residues. Trimming took 5 bases from V and 15 from J, leaving 19 bases between them. CDR3 nucleotide sequence: TGTGCCAGCAGCCCAGAATCCGGGACCCTCTTGTTTTTT. It codes for CASSPESGTLLFF.

The table lists this clone with a count of one. The chain employs TRBV5-1 and TRBJ1-1, with 9 positions matching TRBD1. V was pared by 4 bases and J by 1 base, with 5 bases of the junction left unmatched. Looked up from germline, CDR1 is SGHRS and CDR2 is YFSETQ. The length of the CDR3 is 15 residues. This CDR3 is CASSAGTGPNTEAFF. In DNA form, the CDR3 reads TGCGCCAGCAGCGCCGGGACAGGGCCGAACACTGAAGCTTTCTTT.

The chain has TRBV6-6 and TRBJ1-1, with 7 bases identical to TRBD1. The CDR3 runs to 15 residues. Trimming removed 4 bases from V and 3 bases from J; junction bases left unmatched: 8. Per germline, CDR1 MNHNY and CDR2 SVGAGI (reference sequence). CDR3 in amino acids: CASSLAGTAYTEAFF. For the CDR3, the DNA is TGTGCCAGCAGTTTGGCGGGGACAGCGTACACTGAAGCTTTCTTT.

In this sample, this clone turned up a few times. This sequence joins TRBV7-9 and TRBJ2-7; D unresolved. Germline CDR1 SEHNR, CDR2 FQNEAQ (reference sequence). Trimming stripped 3 bases from V and 1 base from J, with 10 bases between. The CDR3 has 14 amino acids. The CDR3 sequence is CASSFSGQSYEQYF. CDR3 bases: TGTGCCAGCAGCTTTTCAGGCCAATCCTACGAGCAGTACTTC.

The chain is built from TRBV6-1 and TRBJ2-7; TRBD1 aligns across 10 bases. The CDR3 length is 14 residues. Trimming at V came to 6 bases and at J to 2 bases, leaving 4 bases not matched to a gene. CDR1 MNHNS and CDR2 SASEGT come from the germline V gene. The CDR3 nucleotides read TGTGCCAGCAGGGGGGACAGGGGACCCTACGAGCAGTACTTC. Protein product: CASRGDRGPYEQYF.